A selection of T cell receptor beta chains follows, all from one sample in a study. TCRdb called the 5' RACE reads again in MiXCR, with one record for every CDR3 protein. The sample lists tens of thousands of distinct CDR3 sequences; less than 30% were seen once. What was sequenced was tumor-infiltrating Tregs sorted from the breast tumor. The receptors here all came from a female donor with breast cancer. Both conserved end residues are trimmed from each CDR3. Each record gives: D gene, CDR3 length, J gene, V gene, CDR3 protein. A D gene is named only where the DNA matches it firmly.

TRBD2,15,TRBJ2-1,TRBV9,ASSIAPSGGSVNEQF
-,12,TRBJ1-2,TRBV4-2,ASSQDLQSYGYT
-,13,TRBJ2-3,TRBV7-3,ASSLNGGRDDTQY
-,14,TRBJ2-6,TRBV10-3,AISESKGPGANVLT
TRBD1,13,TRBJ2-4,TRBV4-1,ASSQEGQGVNIQY
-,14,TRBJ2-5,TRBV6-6,ASSYGIGGRGETQY
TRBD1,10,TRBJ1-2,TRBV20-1,SATTGYYGYT
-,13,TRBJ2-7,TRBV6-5,ASSTPGPKTYEQY
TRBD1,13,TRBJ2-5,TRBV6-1,ASREGTGETKTQY
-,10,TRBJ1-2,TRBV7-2,ASRSGVSGYT
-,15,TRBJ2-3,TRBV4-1,ASSRRSSALSTDTQY
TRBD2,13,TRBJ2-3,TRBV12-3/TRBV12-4,ASSFSGREADTQY
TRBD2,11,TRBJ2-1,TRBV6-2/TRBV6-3,ATLAGGVDEQF
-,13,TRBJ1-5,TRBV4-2,ASSQEGKDTQPQH
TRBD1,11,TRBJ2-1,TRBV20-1,SADRTGGNEQF
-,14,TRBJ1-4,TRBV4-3,ASGRYPGATNEKLF
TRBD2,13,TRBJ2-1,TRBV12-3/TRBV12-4,ASSLLLAGNNEQF
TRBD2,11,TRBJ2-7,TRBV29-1,STGGASGDEQY
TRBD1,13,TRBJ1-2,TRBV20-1,GAIKTGSSIYGYT
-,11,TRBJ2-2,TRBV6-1,ASSPQSTGELF
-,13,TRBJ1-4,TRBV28,ASREGRVDVEKLF
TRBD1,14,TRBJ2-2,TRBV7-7,ASSLVPGQVTGELF
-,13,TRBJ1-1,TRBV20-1,SARDFQRGSTEAF
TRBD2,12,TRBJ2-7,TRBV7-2,ASSARTSGYEQY
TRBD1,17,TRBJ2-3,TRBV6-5,ASSYSIQGDRGSSDTQY
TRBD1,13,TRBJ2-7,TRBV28,ASSFRDRVTYEQY
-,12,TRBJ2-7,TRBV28,ASSLRPGTYEQY
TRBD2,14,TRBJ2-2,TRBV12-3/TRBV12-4,ASRIAGGRNTGELF
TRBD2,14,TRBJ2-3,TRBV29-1,SVCVAFGGRADTQY
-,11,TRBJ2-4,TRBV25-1,ASSSRGDGIQY
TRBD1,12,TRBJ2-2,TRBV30,ARRTGLNTGELF
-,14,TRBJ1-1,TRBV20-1,SVRDLAGKMNTEAF
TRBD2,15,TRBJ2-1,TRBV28,ASSSGLAGDLGNEQF
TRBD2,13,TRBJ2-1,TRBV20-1,RATREGLTFNEQF
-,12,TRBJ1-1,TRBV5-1,ASSLEMGNTEAF
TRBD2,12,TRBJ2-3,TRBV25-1,ASSVAGVTDTQY
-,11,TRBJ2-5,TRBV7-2,ASSLDGTETQY
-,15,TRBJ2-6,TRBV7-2,ASSSVVGEVGANVLT
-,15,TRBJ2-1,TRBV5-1,ASSLYLAKSSYNEQF
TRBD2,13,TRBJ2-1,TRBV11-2,ASSLSTSGYNEQF
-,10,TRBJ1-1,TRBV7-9,ASSFTNTEAF
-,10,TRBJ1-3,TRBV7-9,ASSLIGNTIY
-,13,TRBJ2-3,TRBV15,ATSIPQGSTDTQY
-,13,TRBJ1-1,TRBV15,ATSRDLVPGTEAF
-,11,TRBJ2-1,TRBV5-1,TSSLGEYNKQF
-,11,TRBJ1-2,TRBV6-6,AAGEGTNYGYT
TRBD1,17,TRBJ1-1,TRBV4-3,ASSQDAVGQGQGDTEAF
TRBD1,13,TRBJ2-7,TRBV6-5,ASSYGRQGIDEQY
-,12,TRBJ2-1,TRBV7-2,ASRPGSTYNEQF
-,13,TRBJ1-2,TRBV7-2,ASSLTTLGGIGYT
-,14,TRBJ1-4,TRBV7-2,ASSLAPRGGNEKLF
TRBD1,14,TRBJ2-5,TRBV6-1,ASGSAKGQGKETQY
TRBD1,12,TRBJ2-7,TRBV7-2,ASTRTGSSYEQY
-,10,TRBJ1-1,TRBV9,ASSQSRGEAF
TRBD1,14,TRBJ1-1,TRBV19,ASRDPVGTGHDGAF
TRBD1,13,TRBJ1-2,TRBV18,ASSSGQETAIGYT
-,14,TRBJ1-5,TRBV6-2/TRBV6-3,ASSYPGTGGNQPQH
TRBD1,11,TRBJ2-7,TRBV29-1,SVPGQGAYEQY
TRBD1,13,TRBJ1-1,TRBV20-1,SARVSQGENTEAF